This TCR beta chain came from a study of cytomegalovirus exposure and HLA in healthy donors. Study details: There were 90 million to 130 million unique TCR beta sequences, drawn from some 180 million T cells, in an earlier analysis. Whole-study findings and limits: Both high specificity and high sensitivity reportedly marked the classifier's diagnosis of cytomegalovirus status. V segments that were indistinguishable, TRBV6-2 and TRBV6-3 among them, were omitted from analysis.

For this clone: The target antigen is unknown.

The CDR3 has 13 residues. CDR1 SQVTM and CDR2 ANQGSEA come from the germline V gene. Trimming took 7 bases from V and 0 from J, leaving 12 bases between them. The PCR employed 60 Vbeta primers together with 13 Jbeta primers. The repertoire was sequenced with immunoSEQ multiplex PCR; TCRdb's copy has only in-frame clones and lacks some. The sample carries over 25,000 clones, under 70% recorded once. The sequencing input was PBMCs. J is TRBJ1-1 and V is TRBV29-1; the D gene is possibly TRBD1 (5 bases). The sequence was obtained from a woman in her fifties or sixties in good health and CMV-seronegative. CDR3 in amino acids: CSAGDGLNTEAFF. The CDR3 nucleotides are TGCAGCGCGGGGGACGGTTTGAACACTGAAGCTTTCTTT. The full variable domain, with the rest looked up from reference TRBV29-1 and TRBJ1-1, is SAVISQKPSRDICQRGTSLTIQCQVDSQVTMMFWYRQQPGQSLTLIATANQGSEATYESGFVIDKFPISRPNLTFSTLTVSNMSPEDSSIYLCSAGDGLNTEAFFGQGTRLTVV.